The 6 T cell receptor beta chains listed next were all sequenced from one sample in a study of blood T cell repertoires in COVID-19. Repertoires were generated with immunoSEQ multiplex PCR, while TCRdb's copy carries only in-frame clones and drops some. Of about 160,000 clones listed, more than 60% were seen once; the top ten hold around 3%. The specimen sequenced was peripheral blood. Source of these receptors: a man in his 70s with acute or convalescent COVID-19.

J is TRBJ1-1 and V is TRBV15, with D possibly matching TRBD1 (6 bases). V gave up 0 bases and J gave up 1 base, with 15 bases separating them. The CDR3 is made up of 17 amino acids. Per the germline V gene, CDR1 is LNHNV and CDR2 is YYDKDF (reference sequence). The CDR3 here is CATSRDRAGVQNTEAFF. CDR3 nucleotide sequence: TGTGCCACCAGCAGAGATCGGGCAGGGGTCCAGAACACTGAAGCTTTCTTT.

The chain uses TRBV6-6 and TRBJ1-2; 10 bases match TRBD1. The CDR3 runs to 13 residues. Germline CDR1 is MNHNY and CDR2 is SVGAGI (reference sequence). Trimming at V came to 2 bases and at J to 7 bases, leaving 1 base not matched to a gene. This CDR3 is CASSYRDRGGYTF. CDR3 nucleotides: TGTGCCAGCAGTTACCGGGACAGGGGTGGCTACACCTTC.

The chain uses TRBV7-2 and TRBJ1-2; possible D gene TRBD1, 5 bases. Germline values: CDR1 SGHTA, CDR2 FQGNSA. V gave up 5 bases and J gave up 4 bases, with 8 bases separating them. The length of the CDR3 is 12 residues. This chain's CDR3 is CASSIDSYGYTF. CDR3 DNA sequence: TGTGCCAGCAGCATAGACAGCTATGGCTACACCTTC.

V usage is TRBV4-1 and J usage is TRBJ2-6; TRBD2 matches 8 bases. CDR1 and CDR2 (germline): MGHRA, YSYEKL. V was pared by 2 bases and J by 2 bases, with 8 bases of the junction left unmatched. This CDR3 region has 18 residues. CDR3 sequence reads: CASSQFPGGAAGANVLTF. CDR3 DNA sequence: TGCGCCAGCAGCCAATTTCCCGGGGGGGCTGCTGGGGCCAACGTCCTGACTTTC.

V usage is TRBV7-9 and J usage is TRBJ2-7, with D possibly being TRBD1 (5 bases). This CDR3 spans 15 amino acids. The V and J ends lost 0 bases and 2 bases respectively, with 11 bases between them. Germline CDR1 SEHNR, CDR2 FQNEAQ (reference sequence). In DNA form, the CDR3 reads TGTGCCAGCAGCTTAGCGGGGCGTTTAACCTACGAGCAGTACTTC. This translates into CASSLAGRLTYEQYF. The variable domain in full, with the rest retrieved from reference TRBV7-9 and TRBJ2-7, is DTGVSQNPRHKITKRGQNVTFRCDPISEHNRLYWYRQTLGQGPEFLTYFQNEAQLEKSRLLSDRFSAERPKGSFSTLEIQRTEQGDSAMYLCASSLAGRLTYEQYFGPGTRLTVT.

The chain combines TRBV6-1 with TRBJ1-2, with D tentatively TRBD1 (5 bases). This CDR3 contains 15 residues. CDR1 MNHNS and CDR2 SASEGT come from the germline V gene. V was clipped by 0 bases and J by 3 bases, with 11 bases between them. In DNA form, the CDR3 reads TGTGCCAGCAGTGAAGCGGGGCAGGGCTACTATGGCTACACCTTC. This sequence encodes CASSEAGQGYYGYTF.